The 28 T cell receptor beta chains below all came from one sample that was sequenced in a study of CD8 T cells in ankylosing spondylitis. Findings and limits, study-wide: Blood from ankylosing spondylitis patients appeared to carry a characteristic roughly 8-variant TCR beta motif.

One entry per CDR3 protein results from TCRdb running MiXCR on the 5' RACE reads. The repertoire holds hundreds of thousands of distinct CDR3 sequences, roughly a sixth seen once, with about 0.94% in the top ten. Antigens of these TCRs are unknown. The specimen sequenced was blood, either unsorted or a sorted T cell fraction (not recorded which). All receptors come from a male donor with ankylosing spondylitis.

The CDR3 DNA follows: TGTGCCAGCAGCTTAGCGGGTAAGGGGGGTGAGCAGTTCTTC. As protein: CASSLAGKGGEQFF. This sequence joins TRBV7-2 and TRBJ2-1, with D possibly called TRBD1 or TRBD2 (6 bases each). V was shortened by 0 bases and J by 9 bases, with 12 bases between the two germline ends. Germline V gene lookup returns CDR1 SGHTA and CDR2 FQGNSA. The CDR3 contains 14 residues.

This chain joins TRBV3-1 and TRBJ2-3; D is undetermined. The CDR3 contains 13 residues. With 6 bases removed from V and 2 bases from J, the gap between germline ends came to 9 bases. CDR1 and CDR2 (germline): LGHDT, YNNKEL (reference sequence). The CDR3 protein is CASRVSLTDTQYF. Here the CDR3 DNA reads TGTGCCAGCAGGGTGAGCCTCACAGATACGCAGTATTTT.

This clonotype was observed at least ten times. V gene TRBV5-1 combines with J gene TRBJ1-2; 9 positions match TRBD1. The CDR3 is 14 amino acids. J lost 3 bases, V lost 4 bases, and 4 bases had no gene match. Germline loops: CDR1 SGHRS, CDR2 YFSETQ. CDR3 DNA sequence: TGCGCCAGCAGCAGGACAGGGGATGACTATGGCTACACCTTC. The encoded protein is CASSRTGDDYGYTF.

There are a few counts of this clonotype. J is TRBJ1-2 and V is TRBV6-1; D is possibly TRBD1 (6 bases). V gave up 6 bases and J gave up 4 bases, with 12 bases separating them. CDR3 length: 13 residues. The V gene's germline CDR1 is MNHNS and CDR2 SASEGT. The CDR3 protein is CASSLGTSYGYTF. Written as DNA, the CDR3 is TGTGCCAGCAGCCTCGGGACATCCTATGGCTACACCTTC.

This clonotype was seen only a few times. This chain links TRBV5-1 with TRBJ1-5, with D unresolved. Looked up from germline, CDR1 is SGHRS and CDR2 is YFSETQ. The CDR3 is made up of 13 amino acids. V was shortened by 4 bases and J by 5 bases, with 10 bases between the two germline ends. The DNA of the CDR3 is TGCGCCAGCAGCCTTCAGGTGGATCAGCCCCAGCATTTT. It codes for CASSLQVDQPQHF.

Turning to this clonotype: With a much larger clone just one base away, this may be a read error. The rearrangement joins TRBV12-3 or TRBV12-4 to TRBJ1-3, with 9 positions matching TRBD1. This CDR3 has 17 amino acids. CDR3 in amino acids: CASSLEPDRGPGSTIYF. CDR3 nucleotides: TGTGCCAGCAGTCTAGAGCCGGACAGGGGTCCTGGAAGCACCATATATTTT.

This chain joins TRBV19 and TRBJ2-7; D might be TRBD1 or TRBD2, each matching 6 bases. Germline V gene lookup returns CDR1 LNHDA and CDR2 SQIVND (reference sequence). The length of the CDR3 is 15 residues. V was cut by 1 base and J by 2 bases, with 12 bases left in between. CDR3 loop: CASSIVRGPAYEQYF. In nucleotides, the CDR3 is TGTGCCAGTAGTATAGTTCGGGGGCCCGCCTACGAGCAGTACTTC.

This clonotype was seen only a few times. This chain connects TRBV7-2 to TRBJ2-5; the D gene is possibly TRBD2 (7 bases). The CDR3 spans 15 residues. Between the trimmed V and J ends, which lost 6 bases and 0 bases, there was a span of 14 bases. Per germline, CDR1 SGHTA and CDR2 FQGNSA. The CDR3 spells CASRGASGNQETQYF. For the CDR3, the DNA is TGTGCCAGCAGGGGGGCTAGCGGCAACCAAGAGACCCAGTACTTC. The whole variable domain, remainder taken from reference TRBV7-2 and TRBJ2-5, is GAGVSQSPSNKVTEKGKDVELRCDPISGHTALYWYRQSLGQGLEFLIYFQGNSAPDKSGLPSDRFSAERTGGSVSTLTIQRTQQEDSAVYLCASRGASGNQETQYFGPGTRLLVL.

In this sample, this clonotype turned up a few times. The V and J genes are TRBV7-2 and TRBJ2-7; D possibly matches TRBD1 or TRBD2 (5 bases each). Trimming removed 6 bases from V and 0 bases from J, with 15 bases in between. This CDR3 has 15 residues. Germline V gene lookup returns CDR1 SGHTA and CDR2 FQGNSA. The CDR3 protein is CASRSGPADSYEQYF. For the CDR3, the DNA is TGTGCCAGCAGATCGGGGCCCGCAGACTCCTACGAGCAGTACTTC. Variable domain in full (rest from reference TRBV7-2 and TRBJ2-7): GAGVSQSPSNKVTEKGKDVELRCDPISGHTALYWYRQSLGQGLEFLIYFQGNSAPDKSGLPSDRFSAERTGGSVSTLTIQRTQQEDSAVYLCASRSGPADSYEQYFGPGTRLTVT.

This clonotype came up a few times. The V call is TRBV5-1, the J call TRBJ2-6; 8 bases line up with TRBD1. Per the germline V gene, CDR1 is SGHRS and CDR2 is YFSETQ. V was clipped by 4 bases and J by 0 bases; unmatched bases: 6. CDR3 length: 17 residues. The CDR3 DNA follows: TGCGCCAGCAGCACCGACAGGGGAAACTCTGGGGCCAACGTCCTGACTTTC. Protein product: CASSTDRGNSGANVLTF.

The chain joins TRBV27 to TRBJ2-5; TRBD1 is a possible D gene (5 bases). The length of the CDR3 is 15 residues. Germline CDR1 MNHEY, CDR2 SMNVEV (reference sequence). V gave up 6 bases and J gave up 0 bases, with 14 bases separating them. CDR3 region: CASSTRKGYQETQYF. The CDR3 nucleotides read TGTGCCAGCAGCACGCGCAAGGGGTACCAAGAGACCCAGTACTTC.

This clonotype was seen a handful of times. Here the CDR3 DNA reads TGCAGTGCTAGAGCCAACAGGGTAGGACGAGAAAAACTGTTTTTT. Protein product: CSARANRVGREKLFF. J is TRBJ1-4 and V is TRBV20-1, with D perhaps matching TRBD1 (6 bases). V was clipped by 1 base and J by 8 bases, with 17 bases between them. The CDR3 has 15 amino acids. Germline V gene lookup returns CDR1 DFQATT and CDR2 SNEGSKA (reference sequence).

The chain employs TRBV5-1 and TRBJ2-2; D gene ambiguous. CDR1 SGHRS and CDR2 YFSETQ come from the germline V gene. The CDR3 runs 13 residues. V was cut by 0 bases and J by 7 bases, with 7 bases left in between. CDR3 sequence reads: CASSLEVGGELFF. The CDR3 nucleotides read TGCGCCAGCAGCTTGGAGGTCGGCGGGGAGCTGTTTTTT.

This clonotype was detected only a few times. The V and J genes are TRBV5-5 and TRBJ2-2; no reliable D call. CDR1 is SGHKS and CDR2 is YYEKEE in the germline V gene (reference sequence). This CDR3 comprises 15 residues. V lost 0 bases to trimming and J lost 6 bases, with 12 bases between them. CDR3: CASSLGLITAGELFF. CDR3 nucleotide sequence: TGTGCCAGCAGCTTGGGGCTGATCACCGCCGGGGAGCTGTTTTTT.

The CDR3 loop reads CASSQFPGTTYNEQFF. Written as DNA, the CDR3 is TGTGCCAGCAGCCAATTTCCCGGGACGACGTACAATGAGCAGTTCTTC. V is TRBV3-1 and J is TRBJ2-1; D is perhaps TRBD1 or TRBD2 (5 bases each). V was cut by 2 bases and J by 4 bases, with 15 bases left in between. The CDR3 is 16 amino acids. From germline, CDR1 is LGHDT and CDR2 YNNKEL (reference sequence).

J is TRBJ2-5 and V is TRBV19; D unclear. The V gene's germline CDR1 is LNHDA and CDR2 SQIVND (reference sequence). V was shortened by 4 bases and J by 4 bases, with 7 bases between the two germline ends. This CDR3 has 12 amino acids. CDR3 protein: CASSNERETQYF. Here the CDR3 DNA reads TGTGCCAGTAGTAACGAGAGAGAGACCCAGTACTTC. The complete variable domain, with remaining parts taken from reference TRBV19 and TRBJ2-5, reads DGGITQSPKYLFRKEGQNVTLSCEQNLNHDAMYWYRQDPGQGLRLIYYSQIVNDFQKGDIAEGYSVSREKKESFPLTVTSAQKNPTAFYLCASSNERETQYFGPGTRLLVL.

The gene calls are TRBV6-1 and TRBJ2-1; 9 bases map to TRBD1. The ends lost 6 bases at V and 4 bases at J; junction bases unmatched: 16. Looked up from germline, CDR1 is MNHNS and CDR2 is SASEGT. The CDR3 covers 18 residues. Here the CDR3 reads CASSQGQGAGTGYNEQFF. CDR3 nucleotides: TGTGCCAGCAGCCAGGGACAGGGTGCAGGGACGGGGTACAATGAGCAGTTCTTC.

Remarks on this clonotype: Being one base from a much bigger clone, this may be a read error. The chain uses TRBV29-1 and TRBJ2-2, with D unclear. Per germline, CDR1 SQVTM and CDR2 ANQGSEA. The CDR3 is 14 residues long. In nucleotides, the CDR3 is TGCAGCGCCGAGGTACTACAGAACACCGTGGAGCTGTTTTTT. Protein product: CSAEVLQNTVELFF.

The rearrangement uses TRBV13 and TRBJ1-1; D is perhaps TRBD1 (5 bases). Germline CDR1 reads PRHDT; CDR2 reads FYEKMQ (reference sequence). CDR3 length equals 15 residues. V was trimmed by 5 bases and J by 1 base, leaving 14 bases between them. The CDR3 sequence: CASSLQDRTNTEAFF. In nucleotides, the CDR3 is TGTGCCAGCAGCCTACAAGACAGAACGAACACTGAAGCTTTCTTT.

A few counts support this clonotype. The V and J genes are TRBV9 and TRBJ1-5; D is uncertain. Germline loops: CDR1 SGDLS, CDR2 YYNGEE. Trimming cost V 0 bases and J 9 bases, with 13 bases left between them. The CDR3 is made up of 14 amino acids. The CDR3 sequence: CASSVGEGFRPQHF. The CDR3 DNA sequence: TGTGCCAGCAGCGTAGGCGAGGGTTTTCGGCCCCAGCATTTT.

The V and J genes are TRBV28 and TRBJ2-2, with TRBD1 identical over 7 bases. CDR1 is MDHEN and CDR2 is SYDVKM in the germline V gene. The CDR3 is made up of 15 amino acids. Trimming at V came to 8 bases and at J to 4 bases, leaving 10 bases not matched to a gene. The CDR3 coding sequence is TGTGCCAGCTCAGGGGGTTTACAGAGCACCGGGGAGCTGTTTTTT. This gives the protein CASSGGLQSTGELFF.

The chain combines TRBV7-9 with TRBJ2-2, with D possibly matching TRBD1 (6 bases). The CDR3 length is 14 residues. The V end was cut by 6 bases, the J end by 1 base, with 9 bases between. CDR1 and CDR2 (germline): SEHNR, FQNEAQ (reference sequence). CDR3 DNA sequence: TGTGCCAGCAGAACAGGGCTGAACACCGGGGAGCTGTTTTTT. As protein: CASRTGLNTGELFF.

This chain links TRBV29-1 with TRBJ2-3; D uncertain. Germline CDR1 SQVTM, CDR2 ANQGSEA. CDR3 size: 15 residues. V gave up 2 bases and J gave up 0 bases, with 12 bases separating them. The CDR3 bases are TGCAGCGTTGAATGGTCAGTTATTAGCACAGATACGCAGTATTTT. Its protein product is CSVEWSVISTDTQYF.

At least ten counts were recorded for this clonotype. V is TRBV5-1 and J is TRBJ2-5, with 8 bases identical to TRBD1. Germline V lookup: CDR1 SGHRS, CDR2 YFSETQ. This CDR3 contains 16 residues. The trim removed 3 bases at V and 2 bases at J, leaving 9 bases unmatched. CDR3 bases: TGCGCCAGCAGCTCCCAAACAGGGGGGAGACAAGAGACCCAGTACTTC. This translates into CASSSQTGGRQETQYF.

The V call is TRBV20-1, the J call TRBJ2-3; no firm D call. The CDR3 has 12 amino acids. Germline CDR1 DFQATT, CDR2 SNEGSKA (reference sequence). Trimming cost V 8 bases and J 0 bases, with 9 bases left between them. CDR3 sequence: CSLLRSTDTQYF. CDR3 nucleotides: TGCAGTCTGCTCCGAAGCACAGATACGCAGTATTTT.

The rearrangement links TRBV24-1 to TRBJ1-5; D gene unclear. Trimming took off 5 bases at V and 5 bases at J, with 6 bases between the two ends. The germline V gene encodes CDR1 KGHDR and CDR2 SFDVKD. The CDR3 consists of 12 residues. The CDR3 DNA follows: TGTGCCACCAGTGGTCTTGATCAGCCCCAGCATTTT. Protein: CATSGLDQPQHF.

This clonotype was detected a few times. The V call is TRBV3-1, the J call TRBJ2-4; D is perhaps TRBD1 or TRBD2 (5 bases each). V was shortened by 7 bases and J by 3 bases, with 10 bases between the two germline ends. The CDR3 is made up of 13 amino acids. From germline, CDR1 is LGHDT and CDR2 YNNKEL (reference sequence). CDR3 in DNA: TGTGCCAGCAAGGGGAGTGTCAAAAACATTCAGTACTTC. Its protein product is CASKGSVKNIQYF. Full variable domain (missing parts from reference TRBV3-1 and TRBJ2-4): DTAVSQTPKYLVTQMGNDKSIKCEQNLGHDTMYWYKQDSKKFLKIMFSYNNKELIINETVPNRFSPKSPDKAHLNLHINSLELGDSAVYFCASKGSVKNIQYFGAGTRLSVL.

The V gene is TRBV5-1, the J gene TRBJ2-1; 7 bases agree with TRBD2. The V gene's germline CDR1 is SGHRS and CDR2 YFSETQ. V lost 4 bases, J lost 4 bases, and 5 bases stayed unmatched. This CDR3 region has 14 residues. CDR3 in DNA: TGCGCCAGCAGCGGGGGGGGAATATACAATGAGCAGTTCTTC. Residues: CASSGGGIYNEQFF.